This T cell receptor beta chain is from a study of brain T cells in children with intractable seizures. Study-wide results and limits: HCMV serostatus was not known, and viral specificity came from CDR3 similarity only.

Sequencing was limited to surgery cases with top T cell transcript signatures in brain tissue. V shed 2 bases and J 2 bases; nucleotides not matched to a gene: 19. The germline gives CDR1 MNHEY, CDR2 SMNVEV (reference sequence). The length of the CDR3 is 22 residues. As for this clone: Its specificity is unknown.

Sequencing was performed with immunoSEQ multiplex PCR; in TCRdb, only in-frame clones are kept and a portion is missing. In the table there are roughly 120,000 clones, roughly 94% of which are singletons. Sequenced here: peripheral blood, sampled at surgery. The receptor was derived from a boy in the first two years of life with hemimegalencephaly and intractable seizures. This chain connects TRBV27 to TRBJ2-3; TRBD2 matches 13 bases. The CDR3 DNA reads TGTGCCAGCAGTTTAATTGGCCCGGGACTAGCGGGAAGGCGACTCACCACAGATACGCAGTATTTT. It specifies CASSLIGPGLAGRRLTTDTQYF.